Shown below are 29 T cell receptor beta chains from a single sample sequenced in a study of T cell responses to AZD1222 COVID-19 vaccine. The method was immunoSEQ multiplex PCR; TCRdb's version includes in-frame clones alone and lacks a portion of them. The data contain about 140,000 clones, about 90% of them singletons. The sequenced sample was peripheral blood, obtained on day 0 of AZD1222 vaccination. The receptors here all came from an adult in good health.

V gene TRBV5-3 combines with J gene TRBJ1-5; TRBD1 matches at 9 bases. TRBV5-3 is an ORF; its function is uncertain. Trimming took 4 bases from V and 6 from J; bases not matched to a gene: 2. The CDR3 extends over 13 amino acids. The CDR3 is CARSGTGLQPQHF. Written as DNA, the CDR3 is TGTGCCAGAAGCGGGACAGGGCTTCAGCCCCAGCATTTT.

The chain has TRBV27 and TRBJ1-6, with D possibly matching TRBD1 (5 bases). The CDR3 is 19 residues long. Trimming stripped 1 base from V and 10 bases from J, with 26 bases between. CDR1 and CDR2 from the germline V gene are MNHEY and SMNVEV (reference sequence). CDR3 in amino acids: CASSLYSFQAGRYGSPLHF. CDR3 nucleotide sequence: TGTGCCAGCAGTTTATACTCTTTCCAGGCAGGGCGATATGGGTCACCCCTCCACTTT.

The chain combines TRBV5-5 with TRBJ1-2; no firm D call. CDR1 is SGHKS and CDR2 is YYEKEE in the germline V gene (reference sequence). With 2 bases removed from V and 8 bases from J, the gap between germline ends came to 7 bases. This CDR3 has 11 amino acids. The CDR3 protein is CASSFGGGYTF. The CDR3 DNA follows: TGTGCCAGCAGCTTCGGAGGGGGCTACACCTTC.

CDR3 loop: CASSHWGENTGELFF. Here the CDR3 DNA reads TGTGCCAGCAGCCATTGGGGGGAGAACACCGGGGAGCTGTTTTTT. The chain carries TRBV3-1 (or the pseudogene TRBV3-2) and TRBJ2-2; TRBD2 is a possible D gene (6 bases). This CDR3 region has 15 residues. Germline CDR1 is LGHDT and CDR2 is YNNKEL (reference sequence). V shed 3 bases and J shed 1 base, with 9 bases lying between them.

The CDR3 DNA is TGCGCCAGCAGTTGGGGGGCTAATGAAAAACTGTTTTTT. This encodes CASSWGANEKLFF. The rearrangement links TRBV5-1 to TRBJ1-4; a possible D gene is TRBD1 (5 bases). The CDR3 is 13 amino acids. V was pared by 5 bases and J by 3 bases, with 8 bases between. Per germline, CDR1 SGHRS and CDR2 YFSETQ. Complete variable domain (other parts from reference TRBV5-1 and TRBJ1-4): KAGVTQTPRYLIKTRGQQVTLSCSPISGHRSVSWYQQTPGQGLQFLFEYFSETQRNKGNFPGRFSGRQFSNSRSEMNVSTLELGDSALYLCASSWGANEKLFFGSGTQLSVL.

This clone has only one observation. The chain combines TRBV5-8 with TRBJ1-3; 7 nucleotides match TRBD1. The J segment lost 1 base and the V segment lost 4 bases, leaving 2 bases of the junction unmatched. Germline V gene sequence: CDR1 SGHTS, CDR2 YDEGEE. This CDR3 is built from 14 residues. The CDR3: CASSQTGSGNTIYF. The CDR3 nucleotides read TGTGCCAGCAGCCAGACAGGGTCTGGAAACACCATATATTTT.

The chain couples TRBV4-2 to TRBJ1-2; D is uncertain. The germline gives CDR1 LGHNA, CDR2 YNFKEQ. The ends were cut back, 3 bases at V and 0 bases at J, with 2 bases in the middle. The CDR3 runs to 12 residues. The CDR3 DNA reads as TGTGCCAGCAGCCAGGCTAACTATGGCTACACCTTC. Protein product: CASSQANYGYTF.

The rearrangement uses TRBV3-1 (or the pseudogene TRBV3-2) and TRBJ2-4; TRBD1 might be the D (5 bases). Germline loops: CDR1 LGHDT, CDR2 YNNKEL (reference sequence). Trimming removed 8 bases from V and 0 bases from J, with 17 bases in between. The CDR3 totals 16 residues. Written as DNA, the CDR3 is TGTGCCAGCGGACAACAGATATCACTAGCCAAAAACATTCAGTACTTC. It codes for CASGQQISLAKNIQYF.

The gene calls are TRBV6-5 and TRBJ1-1; TRBD1 might be the D (6 bases). The CDR3 has 16 residues. CDR1 and CDR2 (germline): MNHEY, SVGAGI. The V end was cut by 0 bases, the J end by 1 base, with 12 bases between. The CDR3 region is CASSYSWGAANTEAFF. As DNA, the CDR3 is TGTGCCAGCAGTTACTCATGGGGGGCCGCGAACACTGAAGCTTTCTTT.

The rearrangement joins TRBV7-8 to TRBJ2-3; D is unresolved. Per the germline V gene, CDR1 is SGHVS and CDR2 is FQNEAQ. The CDR3 has 12 residues. V lost 5 bases to trimming and J lost 6 bases, with 9 bases between them. CDR3 in amino acids: CASSPQSDTQYF. For the CDR3, the DNA is TGTGCCAGCAGCCCCCAGTCGGATACGCAGTATTTT.

This chain uses TRBV27 with TRBJ2-5; no reliable D call. V was shortened by 0 bases and J by 7 bases, with 3 bases between the two germline ends. The CDR3 sequence is 11 residues long. The germline V gene has CDR1 MNHEY and CDR2 SMNVEV (reference sequence). CDR3 sequence (DNA): TGTGCCAGCAGTTTATCGGGGACCCAGTACTTC. Translating gives CASSLSGTQYF.

V is TRBV7-9 and J is TRBJ1-2; tentatively, D is TRBD1 (6 bases). This CDR3 is 12 amino acids long. V was clipped by 0 bases and J by 7 bases, with 6 bases between them. The germline gives CDR1 SEHNR, CDR2 FQNEAQ (reference sequence). As DNA, the CDR3 is TGTGCCAGCAGCTTAGCGGACAGTGGCTACACCTTC. As protein: CASSLADSGYTF.

The CDR3 is CASSEGQDQRGSTGELFF. In DNA, the CDR3 is TGTGCCAGCAGTGAGGGACAGGATCAGAGGGGATCCACCGGGGAGCTGTTTTTT. The chain joins TRBV25-1 to TRBJ2-2, with 8 positions matching TRBD1. With 3 bases clipped from V and 4 bases from J, the junction kept 13 bases outside the gene matches. The CDR3 is made up of 18 amino acids. Germline CDR1 is MGHDK and CDR2 is SYGVNS. Using reference TRBV25-1 and TRBJ2-2 for the parts outside the CDR3, the full variable domain is EADIYQTPRYLVIGTGKKITLECSQTMGHDKMYWYQQDPGMELHLIHYSYGVNSTEKGDLSSESTVSRIRTEHFPLTLESARPSHTSQYLCASSEGQDQRGSTGELFFGEGSRLTVL.

The J gene is TRBJ2-3, the V gene TRBV6-5; 10 nucleotides line up with TRBD1. The V gene's germline CDR1 is MNHEY and CDR2 SVGAGI. V shed 3 bases and J 5 bases; nucleotides not matched to a gene: 8. CDR3 size: 16 residues. The CDR3 DNA reads TGTGCCAGCAGTTATAGGAGGACAGGGGGGGGAGATACGCAGTATTTT. Encoded protein: CASSYRRTGGGDTQYF.

The V call is TRBV5-6, the J call TRBJ2-5; D may be TRBD2 (6 bases). V lost 0 bases and J lost 5, with 11 bases in between. Looked up from germline, CDR1 is SGHDT and CDR2 is YYEEEE. The CDR3 has 14 residues. The CDR3 sequence: CASSLGTAGETQYF. The CDR3 DNA is TGTGCCAGCAGCTTGGGAACGGCGGGGGAGACCCAGTACTTC.

The V and J genes are TRBV4-2 and TRBJ1-2; D gene uncertain. The CDR3 covers 16 residues. The V and J ends lost 0 bases and 0 bases respectively, with 11 bases between them. Germline V gene lookup returns CDR1 LGHNA and CDR2 YNFKEQ. CDR3 sequence reads: CASSQDGSLSNYGYTF. CDR3 coding DNA: TGTGCCAGCAGCCAAGACGGCAGTCTCTCTAACTATGGCTACACCTTC.

This chain connects TRBV27 to TRBJ1-5, with no clear D. The CDR3 length is 18 residues. Germline V gives CDR1 MNHEY, CDR2 SMNVEV (reference sequence). Between the trimmed V and J ends, which lost 0 bases and 5 bases, there was a span of 20 bases. CDR3 DNA sequence: TGTGCCAGCAGTTTATCCGGGCCCCAGGCGCGCGGAGATCAGCCCCAGCATTTT. This codes for CASSLSGPQARGDQPQHF.

The rearrangement uses TRBV3-1 (or the pseudogene TRBV3-2) and TRBJ1-1, with D uncertain. The V end lost 2 bases, the J end lost 1 base, and 17 bases lay between the germline ends. The CDR3 has 17 amino acids. Germline CDR1 is LGHDT and CDR2 is YNNKEL (reference sequence). The CDR3, as DNA: TGTGCCAGCAGCCAAACCCCCTGGCCCGTCGGGAACACTGAAGCTTTCTTT. Protein: CASSQTPWPVGNTEAFF.

This clone was seen only once. This chain connects TRBV5-1 to TRBJ1-2; 9 bases are shared with TRBD1. Germline V CDR1 and CDR2: SGHRS, YFSETQ. CDR3 length equals 14 residues. J lost 7 bases, V lost 1 base, and 5 bases had no gene match. The CDR3 DNA reads as TGCGCCAGCAGCTTGTCCGGGACAGGGTCTGGCTACACCTTC. As protein: CASSLSGTGSGYTF.

The J gene is TRBJ2-1, the V gene TRBV10-1, with D possibly being TRBD2 (5 bases). The V gene's germline CDR1 is WNHNN and CDR2 SYGVQD (reference sequence). CDR3 size: 13 residues. V was cut by 5 bases and J by 4 bases, with 9 bases left in between. The CDR3 sequence: CASSLAAYNEQFF. The CDR3 nucleotides are TGCGCCAGCAGTCTAGCAGCATACAATGAGCAGTTCTTC.

The chain uses TRBV7-9 and TRBJ1-1; D unresolved. CDR1 and CDR2 from the germline V gene are SEHNR and FQNEAQ (reference sequence). The V end was cut by 6 bases, the J end by 4 bases, with 15 bases between. The length of the CDR3 is 14 residues. CDR3 amino acids: CASSSPTDPTEAFF. The CDR3 DNA reads TGTGCCAGCAGTTCCCCGACGGACCCCACTGAAGCTTTCTTT.

The rearrangement uses TRBV4-1 and TRBJ1-2; D is uncertain. The CDR3 length is 13 residues. V lost 3 bases, J lost 7 bases, and 12 bases lay in between. The germline V gene encodes CDR1 MGHRA and CDR2 YSYEKL. The CDR3 loop is CASSHRSSGGYTF. The CDR3 bases are TGCGCCAGCAGCCATCGGTCCTCGGGTGGCTACACCTTC.

V usage is TRBV6-2 or TRBV6-3 and J usage is TRBJ1-1, with a weak D call TRBD1 (6 bases). Germline V gene sequence: CDR1 MNHEY, CDR2 SVGEGT. CDR3 length: 16 residues. V was shortened by 5 bases and J by 1 base, with 17 bases between the two germline ends. DNA for the CDR3: TGTGCCAGCAGTAACACCGGACGGACAGCGAACACTGAAGCTTTCTTT. Protein sequence: CASSNTGRTANTEAFF.

The chain is built from TRBV5-8 and TRBJ2-1; 8 bases line up with TRBD2. V lost 6 bases to trimming and J lost 4 bases; unmatched junction nucleotides: 9. The CDR3 spans 15 residues. Germline V CDR1 and CDR2: SGHTS, YDEGEE. For the CDR3, the DNA is TGTGCCAGCACTAGGTCGGTAGCGGGATACAATGAGCAGTTCTTC. Its translation is CASTRSVAGYNEQFF.

V gene TRBV6-4 combines with J gene TRBJ1-1; D perhaps matches TRBD1 (5 bases). The germline V gene encodes CDR1 MRHNA and CDR2 SNTAGT. This CDR3 comprises 14 residues. With 6 bases removed from V and 3 bases from J, the gap between germline ends came to 14 bases. CDR3 loop: CASSRDPRDTEAFF. The CDR3 bases are TGTGCCAGCAGCCGGGACCCGCGAGACACTGAAGCTTTCTTT.

This clone was observed a few times. The chain links TRBV19 to TRBJ2-5, with 8 bases identical to TRBD1. Germline-derived CDR1 and CDR2 are LNHDA and SQIVND (reference sequence). Trimming cost V 5 bases and J 5 bases; bases outside gene matches: 16. The CDR3 sequence is 17 residues long. The CDR3 loop reads CASSSNGRGRGLETQYF. CDR3 coding DNA: TGTGCCAGTAGTTCCAACGGACGGGGCAGGGGGCTTGAGACCCAGTACTTC.

A single count supports this clone. The chain employs TRBV6-5 and TRBJ1-1; 9 bases align to TRBD1. Germline V gene sequence: CDR1 MNHEY, CDR2 SVGAGI. The length of the CDR3 is 14 residues. After removal of 2 bases from V and 8 bases from J, the junction contained 6 bases not matched to a gene. CDR3 region: CASSYGTGYTEAFF. The DNA for the CDR3 is TGTGCCAGCAGTTACGGGACAGGGTATACCGAAGCTTTCTTT.

This clone was observed a single time. This chain links TRBV29-1 with TRBJ1-3; D might be TRBD1 (5 bases). The V and J ends lost 6 bases and 0 bases respectively, with 15 bases between them. Germline CDR1 reads SQVTM; CDR2 reads ANQGSEA. This CDR3 contains 15 residues. CDR3 amino acids: CSVIKRQNSGNTIYF. The CDR3 DNA reads as TGCAGCGTGATAAAACGACAGAACTCTGGAAACACCATATATTTT.

This clone appeared once. The genes are TRBV28 and TRBJ2-7; weak D call: TRBD1 (5 bases). Germline assignment: CDR1 MDHEN and CDR2 SYDVKM. The V and J ends lost 5 bases and 7 bases respectively, with 18 bases between them. This CDR3 contains 14 residues. The CDR3 loop is CASSPSQGYGEQYF. CDR3 in DNA: TGTGCCAGCAGTCCCTCTCAGGGATATGGTGAGCAGTACTTC.